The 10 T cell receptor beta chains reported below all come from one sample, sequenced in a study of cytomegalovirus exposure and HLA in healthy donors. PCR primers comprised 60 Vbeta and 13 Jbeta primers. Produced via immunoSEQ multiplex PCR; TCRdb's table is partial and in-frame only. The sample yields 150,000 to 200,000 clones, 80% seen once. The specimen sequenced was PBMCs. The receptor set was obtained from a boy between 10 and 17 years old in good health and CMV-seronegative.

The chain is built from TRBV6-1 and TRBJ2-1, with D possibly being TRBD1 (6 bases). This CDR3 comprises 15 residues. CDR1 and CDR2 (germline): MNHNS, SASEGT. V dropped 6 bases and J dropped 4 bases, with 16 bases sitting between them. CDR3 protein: CASSEQGFLYNEQFF. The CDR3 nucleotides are TGTGCCAGCAGCGAACAGGGTTTCCTTTACAATGAGCAGTTCTTC.

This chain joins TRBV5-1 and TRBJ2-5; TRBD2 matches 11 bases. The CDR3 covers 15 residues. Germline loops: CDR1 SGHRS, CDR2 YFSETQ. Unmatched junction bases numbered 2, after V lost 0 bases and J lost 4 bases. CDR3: CASSLGSGRAETQYF. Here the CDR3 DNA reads TGCGCCAGCAGCTTGGGTAGCGGGAGGGCAGAGACCCAGTACTTC.

The CDR3 nucleotides are TGTGCCAGCAGTATGGGGCAGGGGGAGACCCAGTACTTC. This sequence encodes CASSMGQGETQYF. The rearrangement uses TRBV9 and TRBJ2-5, with a weak D call TRBD1 (6 bases). Looked up from germline, CDR1 is SGDLS and CDR2 is YYNGEE. V was clipped by 5 bases and J by 5 bases, with 13 bases between them. This CDR3 has 13 residues.

CDR3 residues: CASSNIGGTSGEEQFF. In nucleotides, the CDR3 is TGTGCCAGTAGTAACATTGGGGGGACTAGCGGGGAGGAGCAGTTCTTC. The rearrangement uses TRBV19 and TRBJ2-1; 13 bases are shared with TRBD2. Germline V lookup: CDR1 LNHDA, CDR2 SQIVND (reference sequence). V lost 4 bases and J lost 10; bases outside the gene matches: 10. The CDR3 consists of 16 residues.

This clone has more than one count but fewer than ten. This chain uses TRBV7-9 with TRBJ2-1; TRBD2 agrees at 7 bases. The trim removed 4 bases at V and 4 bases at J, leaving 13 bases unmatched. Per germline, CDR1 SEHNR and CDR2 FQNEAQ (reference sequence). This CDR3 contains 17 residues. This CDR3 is CASSSSALAALYNEQFF. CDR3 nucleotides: TGTGCCAGCAGCTCCTCGGCCCTAGCGGCCCTATACAATGAGCAGTTCTTC.

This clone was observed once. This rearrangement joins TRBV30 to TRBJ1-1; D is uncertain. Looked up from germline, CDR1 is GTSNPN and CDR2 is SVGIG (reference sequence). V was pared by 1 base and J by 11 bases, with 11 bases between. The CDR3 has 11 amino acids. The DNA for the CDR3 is TGTGCCTGGAGTGGCCTAAGATTTGCTTTCTTT. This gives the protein CAWSGLRFAFF.

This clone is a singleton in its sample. CDR3 nucleotide sequence: TGTGCCAGCAGCTCGTTCGGAACTAGCGGATACTACGAGCAGTACTTC. The encoded protein is CASSSFGTSGYYEQYF. V usage is TRBV7-3 and J usage is TRBJ2-7, with 8 nucleotides matching TRBD2. Germline lookup yields CDR1 SGHTA and CDR2 FQGTGA. V dropped 4 bases and J dropped 3; count of bases not matched to a gene: 11. The CDR3 consists of 16 residues.

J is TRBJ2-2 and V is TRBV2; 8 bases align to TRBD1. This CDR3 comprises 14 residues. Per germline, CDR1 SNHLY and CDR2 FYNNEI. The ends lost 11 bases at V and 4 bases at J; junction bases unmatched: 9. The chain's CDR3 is CAGHRDRSTGELFF. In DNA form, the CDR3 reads TGTGCCGGACACCGGGACAGGTCCACCGGGGAGCTGTTTTTT.

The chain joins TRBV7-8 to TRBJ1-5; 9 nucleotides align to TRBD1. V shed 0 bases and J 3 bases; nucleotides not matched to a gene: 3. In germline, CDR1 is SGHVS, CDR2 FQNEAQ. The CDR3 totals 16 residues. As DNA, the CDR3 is TGTGCCAGCAGCTTAGCCGGGACAGGGAACAATCAGCCCCAGCATTTT. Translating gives CASSLAGTGNNQPQHF.

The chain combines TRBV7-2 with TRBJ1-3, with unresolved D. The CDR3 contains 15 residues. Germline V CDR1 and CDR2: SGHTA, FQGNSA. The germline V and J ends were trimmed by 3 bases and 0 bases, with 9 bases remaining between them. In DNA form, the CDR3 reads TGTGCCAGCAGCTTTGGCTTAAGCTCTGGAAACACCATATATTTT. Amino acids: CASSFGLSSGNTIYF.